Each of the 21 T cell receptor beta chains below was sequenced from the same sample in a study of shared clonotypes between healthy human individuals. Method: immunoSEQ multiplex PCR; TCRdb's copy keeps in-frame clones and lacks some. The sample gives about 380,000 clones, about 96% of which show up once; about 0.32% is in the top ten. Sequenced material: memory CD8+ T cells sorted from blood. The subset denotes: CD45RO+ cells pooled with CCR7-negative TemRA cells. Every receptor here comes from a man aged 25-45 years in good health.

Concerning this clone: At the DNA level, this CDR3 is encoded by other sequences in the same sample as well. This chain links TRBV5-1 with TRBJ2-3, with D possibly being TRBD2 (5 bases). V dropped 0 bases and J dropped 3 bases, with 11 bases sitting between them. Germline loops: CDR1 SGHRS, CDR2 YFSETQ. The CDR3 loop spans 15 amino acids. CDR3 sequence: CASSLAVGVTDTQYF. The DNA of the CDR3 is TGCGCCAGCAGCTTGGCCGTGGGAGTTACAGATACGCAGTATTTT.

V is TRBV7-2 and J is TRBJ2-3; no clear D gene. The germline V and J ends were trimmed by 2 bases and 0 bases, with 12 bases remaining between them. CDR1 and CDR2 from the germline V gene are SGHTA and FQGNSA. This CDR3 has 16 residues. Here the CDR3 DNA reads TGTGCCAGCAGCTTAATAGGTGGGCTTAGCACAGATACGCAGTATTTT. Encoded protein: CASSLIGGLSTDTQYF.

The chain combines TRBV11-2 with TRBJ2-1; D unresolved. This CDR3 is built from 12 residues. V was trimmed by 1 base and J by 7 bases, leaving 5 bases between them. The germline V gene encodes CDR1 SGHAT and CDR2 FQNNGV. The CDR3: CASSLARNEQFF. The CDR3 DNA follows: TGTGCCAGCAGCTTAGCTCGGAATGAGCAGTTCTTC.

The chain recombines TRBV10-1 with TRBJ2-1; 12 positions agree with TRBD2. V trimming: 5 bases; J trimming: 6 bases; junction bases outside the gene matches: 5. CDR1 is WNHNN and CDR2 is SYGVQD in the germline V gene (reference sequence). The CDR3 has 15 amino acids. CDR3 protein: CASSPGTSGPNEQFF. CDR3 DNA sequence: TGCGCCAGCAGTCCCGGGACTAGCGGGCCCAATGAGCAGTTCTTC.

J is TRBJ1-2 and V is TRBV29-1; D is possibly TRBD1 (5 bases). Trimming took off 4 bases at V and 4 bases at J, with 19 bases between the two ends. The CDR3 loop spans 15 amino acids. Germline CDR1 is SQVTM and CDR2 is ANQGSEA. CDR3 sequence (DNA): TGCAGCGTTGCCGCCCTTGTGGGGACCCCCTATGGCTACACCTTC. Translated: CSVAALVGTPYGYTF.

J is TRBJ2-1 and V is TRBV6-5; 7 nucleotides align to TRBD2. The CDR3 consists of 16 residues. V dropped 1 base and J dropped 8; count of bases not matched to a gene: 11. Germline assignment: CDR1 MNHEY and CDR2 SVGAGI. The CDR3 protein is CASSYYSGTTPYEQFF. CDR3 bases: TGTGCCAGCAGTTACTACTCCGGGACTACTCCCTATGAGCAGTTCTTC.

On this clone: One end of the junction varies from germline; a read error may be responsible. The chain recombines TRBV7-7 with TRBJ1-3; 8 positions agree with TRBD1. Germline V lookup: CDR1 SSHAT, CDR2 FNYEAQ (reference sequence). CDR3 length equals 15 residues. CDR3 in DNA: TGTGCTAGCAGCCCCGGACAGGGACCAGGAAACACCATATATTTT. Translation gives CASSPGQGPGNTIYF. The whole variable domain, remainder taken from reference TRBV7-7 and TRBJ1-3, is GAGVSQSPRYKVTKRGQDVTLRCDPISSHATLYWYQQALGQGPEFLTYFNYEAQPDKSGLPSDRFSAERPEGSISTLTIQRTEQRDSAMYRCASSPGQGPGNTIYFGEGSWLTVV.

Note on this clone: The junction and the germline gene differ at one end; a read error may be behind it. CDR3: CASSVQGGLAGGPRNNEQFF. The CDR3 region has the DNA TGTGCCAGTAGCGTTCAGGGAGGGCTAGCGGGAGGGCCGAGGAACAATGAGCAGTTCTTC. The rearrangement joins TRBV9 to TRBJ2-1; TRBD2 agrees at 12 bases. Per germline, CDR1 SGDLS and CDR2 YYNGEE. The CDR3 has 20 amino acids. Full variable domain (missing parts from reference TRBV9 and TRBJ2-1): DSGVTQTPKHLITATGQRVTLRCSPRSGDLSVYWYQQSLDQGLQFLIQYYNGEERAKGNILERFSAQQFPDLHSELNLSSLELGDSALYFCASSVQGGLAGGPRNNEQFFGPGTRLTVL.

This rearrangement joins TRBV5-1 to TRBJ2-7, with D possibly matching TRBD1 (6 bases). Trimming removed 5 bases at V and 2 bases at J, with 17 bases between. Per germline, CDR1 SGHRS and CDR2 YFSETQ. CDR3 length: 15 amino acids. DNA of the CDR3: TGCGCCAGCAGTCAGCAGACAGGTACTACCTACGAGCAGTACTTC. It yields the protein CASSQQTGTTYEQYF.

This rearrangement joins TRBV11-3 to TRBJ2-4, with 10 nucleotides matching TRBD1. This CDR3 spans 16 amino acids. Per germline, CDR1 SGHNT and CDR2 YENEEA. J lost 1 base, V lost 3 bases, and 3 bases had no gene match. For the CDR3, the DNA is TGTGCCAGCAGCTTCGGGACAGGGGTGGCCAAAAACATTCAGTACTTC. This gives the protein CASSFGTGVAKNIQYF.

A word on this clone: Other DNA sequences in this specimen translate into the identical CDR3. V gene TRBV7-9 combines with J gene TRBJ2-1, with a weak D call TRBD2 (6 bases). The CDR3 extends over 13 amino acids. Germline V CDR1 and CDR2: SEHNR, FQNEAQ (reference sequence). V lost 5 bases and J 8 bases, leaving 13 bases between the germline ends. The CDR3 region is CASSHRENDEQFF. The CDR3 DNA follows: TGTGCCAGCAGCCATCGGGAGAACGATGAGCAGTTCTTC.

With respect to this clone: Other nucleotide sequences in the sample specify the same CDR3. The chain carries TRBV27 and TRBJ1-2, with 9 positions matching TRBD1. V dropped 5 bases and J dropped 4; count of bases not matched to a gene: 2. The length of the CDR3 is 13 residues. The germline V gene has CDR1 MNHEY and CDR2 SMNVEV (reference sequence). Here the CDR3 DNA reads TGTGCCAGCAGTCTGACAGGGGGCTATGGCTACACCTTC. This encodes CASSLTGGYGYTF.

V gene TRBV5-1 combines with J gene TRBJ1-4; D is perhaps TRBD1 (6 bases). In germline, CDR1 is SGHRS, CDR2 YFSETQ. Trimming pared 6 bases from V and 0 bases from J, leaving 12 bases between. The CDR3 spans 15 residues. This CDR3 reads CASKTRQATNEKLFF. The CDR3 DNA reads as TGCGCCAGCAAGACCCGACAGGCAACTAATGAAAAACTGTTTTTT.

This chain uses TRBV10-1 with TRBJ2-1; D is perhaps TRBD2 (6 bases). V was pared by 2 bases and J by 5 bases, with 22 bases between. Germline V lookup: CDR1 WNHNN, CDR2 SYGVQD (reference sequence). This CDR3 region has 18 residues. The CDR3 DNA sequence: TGCGCCAGCAGTGAGGATGACGGGGGTATTCACCTAAACAATGAGCAGTTCTTC. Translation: CASSEDDGGIHLNNEQFF.

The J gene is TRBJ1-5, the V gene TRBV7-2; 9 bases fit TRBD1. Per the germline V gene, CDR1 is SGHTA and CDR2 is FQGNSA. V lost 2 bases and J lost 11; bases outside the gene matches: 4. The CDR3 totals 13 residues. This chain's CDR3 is CASSLKTGGTQHF. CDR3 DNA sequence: TGTGCCAGCAGCTTAAAAACAGGGGGCACCCAGCATTTT.

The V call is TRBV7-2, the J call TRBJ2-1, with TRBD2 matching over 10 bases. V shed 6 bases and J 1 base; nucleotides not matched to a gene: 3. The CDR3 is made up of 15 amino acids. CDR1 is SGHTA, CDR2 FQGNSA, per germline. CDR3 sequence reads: CASSWGLASYNEQFF. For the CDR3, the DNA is TGTGCCAGCAGTTGGGGACTAGCGTCCTACAATGAGCAGTTCTTC. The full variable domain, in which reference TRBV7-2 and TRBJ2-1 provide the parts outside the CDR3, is GAGVSQSPSNKVTEKGKDVELRCDPISGHTALYWYRQSLGQGLEFLIYFQGNSAPDKSGLPSDRFSAERTGGSVSTLTIQRTQQEDSAVYLCASSWGLASYNEQFFGPGTRLTVL.

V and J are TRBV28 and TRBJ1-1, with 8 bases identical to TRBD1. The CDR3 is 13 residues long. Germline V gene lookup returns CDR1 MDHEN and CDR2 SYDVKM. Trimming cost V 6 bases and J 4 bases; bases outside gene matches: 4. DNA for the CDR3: TGTGCCAGCAGACCCACAGGGGGCACTGAAGCTTTCTTT. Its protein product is CASRPTGGTEAFF.

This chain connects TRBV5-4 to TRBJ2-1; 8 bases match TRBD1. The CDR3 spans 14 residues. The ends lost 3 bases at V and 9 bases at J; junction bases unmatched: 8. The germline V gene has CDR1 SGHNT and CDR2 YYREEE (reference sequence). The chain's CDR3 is CASSSKGTGREQFF. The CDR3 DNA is TGTGCCAGCAGCTCAAAAGGGACAGGCCGTGAGCAGTTCTTC.

The CDR3 DNA is TGCGCCAGCAGCAAGGAAACAGGGTTAACCTACGAGCAGTACTTC. It specifies CASSKETGLTYEQYF. The rearrangement links TRBV5-1 to TRBJ2-7; D is possibly TRBD1 (6 bases). This CDR3 has 15 residues. Trimming shortened V by 4 bases and J by 2 bases, and 16 bases separated the two germline ends. Germline-derived CDR1 and CDR2 are SGHRS and YFSETQ. Full variable domain (rest looked up from reference TRBV5-1 and TRBJ2-7): KAGVTQTPRYLIKTRGQQVTLSCSPISGHRSVSWYQQTPGQGLQFLFEYFSETQRNKGNFPGRFSGRQFSNSRSEMNVSTLELGDSALYLCASSKETGLTYEQYFGPGTRLTVT.

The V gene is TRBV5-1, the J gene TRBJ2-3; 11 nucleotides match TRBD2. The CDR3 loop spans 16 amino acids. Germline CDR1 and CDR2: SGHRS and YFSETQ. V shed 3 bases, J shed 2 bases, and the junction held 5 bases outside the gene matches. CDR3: CASSYKGLAVTDTQYF. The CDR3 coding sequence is TGCGCCAGCAGCTACAAGGGACTAGCGGTCACAGATACGCAGTATTTT. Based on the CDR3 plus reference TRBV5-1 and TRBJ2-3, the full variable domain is KAGVTQTPRYLIKTRGQQVTLSCSPISGHRSVSWYQQTPGQGLQFLFEYFSETQRNKGNFPGRFSGRQFSNSRSEMNVSTLELGDSALYLCASSYKGLAVTDTQYFGPGTRLTVL.

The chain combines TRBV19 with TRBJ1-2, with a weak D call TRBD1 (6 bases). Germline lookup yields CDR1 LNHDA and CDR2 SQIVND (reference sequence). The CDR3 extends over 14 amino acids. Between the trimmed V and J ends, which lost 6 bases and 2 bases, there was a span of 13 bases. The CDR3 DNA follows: TGTGCCAGTAGCCTCAAGGGGGGGAACTATGGCTACACCTTC. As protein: CASSLKGGNYGYTF.